This T cell receptor beta chain was sequenced during a study of T-cell reconstitution after alpha-beta-depleted transplantation in children. The V end lost 1 base, the J end lost 9 bases, and 9 bases lay between the germline ends. The CDR3 length is 12 residues. Germline V lookup: CDR1 SGHVS, CDR2 FQNEAQ. The sample holds many counts of this clonotype. TCRbeta library preparation incorporated unique molecular identifiers. TCRdb recomputed calls from the PCR reads with MiXCR, one row per CDR3 protein. The sample carries some 240,000 distinct CDR3 sequences, approximately 9.7% recorded once. This chain connects TRBV7-8 to TRBJ1-2, with D possibly matching TRBD1 (5 bases). The receptor comes from a human donor who donated a stem cell graft to a child with SCID. This specimen consisted of PBMCs from the stem cell graft donor, obtained from the stem cell graft. The CDR3 loop reads CASSLVGGRYTF. For the CDR3, the DNA is TGTGCCAGCAGCTTAGTCGGGGGACGCTACACCTTC.